This T cell receptor (beta chain) was obtained from a study of cytomegalovirus exposure and HLA in healthy donors. PCR employed 60 Vbeta and 13 Jbeta primers. The repertoire was sequenced with immunoSEQ multiplex PCR; TCRdb's copy has only in-frame clones and lacks some. This sample has over 150,000 clones, with about 77% found just once. This CDR3 spans 16 amino acids. The ends lost 2 bases at V and 3 bases at J; junction bases unmatched: 6. Germline CDR1 reads WNHNN; CDR2 reads SYGVQD (reference sequence). The TCR originated in a woman in her thirties or forties in good health and CMV-seropositive. The rearrangement uses TRBV10-1 and TRBJ1-5; 8 nucleotides match TRBD1. Specimen: PBMCs. The CDR3 spells CASSETGDRSNQPQHF. CDR3 bases: TGCGCCAGCAGTGAGACGGGGGACAGGTCCAATCAGCCCCAGCATTTT.